The sequence of this T cell receptor beta chain was determined in a study of blood T cell repertoires in COVID-19. Study context: COVID-19 samples, acute and convalescent, were from the United States, Italy and Spain. Sample material is recorded as cDNA or gDNA derived from T cells, B-cell-depleted T cells, or PBMCs.

In the original analysis: How many nucleated cells were present was estimated from reference gene primer amplification. Libraries were prepared by immunoSEQ multiplex PCR; TCRdb keeps only in-frame clonotypes and omits some of them. V and J calls and clone size come straight from that table; D and trimming were deduced from the DNA. This table holds around 150,000 clones, around 81% found once. Germline trimming cut 7 bases from V and 3 bases from J; bases unmatched to any gene: 8. CDR3 length: 14 residues. CDR1 is SNHLY, CDR2 FYNNEI, per germline. The source material was peripheral blood. The chain uses TRBV2 and TRBJ1-2; 7 nucleotides line up with TRBD1. This clonotype originated in a man aged 60-69 years with active or convalescent COVID-19. The CDR3, as DNA: TGTGCCAGCACCGGGGACAGCTTTGACTATGGCTACACCTTC. Translation: CASTGDSFDYGYTF.